What follows is one T cell receptor (beta chain) and its context. Generated by immunoSEQ multiplex PCR, the TCRdb table keeps only in-frame clones and is missing some. Among 70,000 to 75,000 clones listed, around 90% were seen once. These data are taken from a study of blood T cell repertoires in COVID-19. This CDR3 spans 11 amino acids. Germline-derived CDR1 and CDR2 are GTSNPN and SVGIG (reference sequence). Trimming shortened V by 4 bases and J by 7 bases, and 10 bases separated the two germline ends. The chain has TRBV30 and TRBJ1-1; D not resolved. This receptor was identified in a human donor in a cohort sampled during active COVID-19. The sequencing sample was made of peripheral blood. The CDR3 here is CAWTVSGEAFF. The CDR3, as DNA: TGTGCCTGGACCGTCTCGGGTGAAGCTTTCTTT. Full variable domain (remainder filled in from reference TRBV30 and TRBJ1-1): SQTIHQWPATLVQPVGSPLSLECTVEGTSNPNLYWYRQAAGRGLQLLFYSVGIGQISSEVPQNLSASRPQDRQFILSSKKLLLSDSGFYLCAWTVSGEAFFGQGTRLTVV.